This T cell receptor (beta chain) was documented in a study of blood T cells in healthy people across ages. General study points: Investigators viewed diversity estimates from one million T cells as underestimates, the study reported.

CDR1 is SGHDN, CDR2 FVKESK, per germline. This CDR3 spans 15 amino acids. Trimming took 4 bases from V and 8 from J; bases not matched to a gene: 11. Total RNA amounts of at least 6 micrograms were extracted per sample. As to this clonotype: The antigen remains undetermined.

A second PCR, run for roughly 6 to 11 cycles, used a sample-barcoded 5' primer plus a J-beta primer mix. Every cDNA was tagged by a template-switch adaptor with 12 random nucleotides. TCRdb independently ran MiXCR on the 5' RACE reads; one entry per CDR3 protein. The sample records 1.5 million to 2 million distinct CDR3 sequences, 49% being singletons. The chain is built from TRBV14 and TRBJ2-1; the match to TRBD1 covers 7 bases. This TCR came from a woman in her thirties or forties in good health. The sample comprised blood. The DNA for the CDR3 is TGTGCCAGCAGCCGCTTAGGAACAGGGGCATATGAGCAGTTCTTC. This gives the protein CASSRLGTGAYEQFF.